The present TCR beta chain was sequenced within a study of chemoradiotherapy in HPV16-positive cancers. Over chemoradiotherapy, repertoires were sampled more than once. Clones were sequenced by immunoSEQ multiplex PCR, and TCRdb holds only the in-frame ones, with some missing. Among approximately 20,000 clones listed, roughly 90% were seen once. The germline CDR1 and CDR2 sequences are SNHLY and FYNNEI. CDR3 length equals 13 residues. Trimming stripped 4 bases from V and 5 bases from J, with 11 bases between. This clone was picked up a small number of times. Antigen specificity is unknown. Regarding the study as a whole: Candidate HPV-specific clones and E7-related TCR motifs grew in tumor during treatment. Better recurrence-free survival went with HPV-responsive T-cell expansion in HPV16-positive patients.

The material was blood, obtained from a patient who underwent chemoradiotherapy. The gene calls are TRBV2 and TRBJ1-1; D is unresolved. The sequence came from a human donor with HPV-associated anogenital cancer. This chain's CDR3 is CASSVGERTEAFF. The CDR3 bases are TGTGCCAGCAGTGTCGGGGAAAGGACTGAAGCTTTCTTT. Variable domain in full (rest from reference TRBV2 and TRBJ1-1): EPEVTQTPSHQVTQMGQEVILRCVPISNHLYFYWYRQILGQKVEFLVSFYNNEISEKSEIFDDQFSVERPDGSNFTLKIRSTKLEDSAMYFCASSVGERTEAFFGQGTRLTVV.